This is a list of T cell receptor beta chains from one sample in a study of regulatory T cells in long-lasting Graves disease. One entry per CDR3 protein, called by TCRdb with MiXCR from the multiplex PCR reads. The profile shows over 300,000 distinct CDR3 sequences, around 15% of them singletons. Sequenced material: peripheral blood mononuclear cells (PBMCs), taken at new diagnosis, from a patient treated with antithyroid drugs. The receptors derive from a female donor with Graves disease. Both conserved end residues are part of each CDR3. A D gene is named only where the DNA matches it firmly.

V gene,D gene,J gene,CDR3 protein
TRBV20-1,.,TRBJ1-1,CSAIEGAKKDAFF
TRBV7-9,TRBD1,TRBJ2-7,CASSQGQGTYEQYF
TRBV7-2,.,TRBJ1-2,CASSRQGTGGYTF
TRBV7-9,.,TRBJ1-3,CASSPTADEGSGNTIYF
TRBV4-1,.,TRBJ1-2,CASSQDLVGGRYGYTF
TRBV3-1,.,TRBJ1-5,CASSQAGASNQPQHF
TRBV30,.,TRBJ1-5,CAWSGNSNQPQHF
TRBV12-3/TRBV12-4,.,TRBJ1-1,CASSPRIRGTEAFF
TRBV20-1,TRBD1,TRBJ2-4,CSARGPGGRKNIQYF
TRBV7-2,.,TRBJ2-4,CASSPGSNQYF
TRBV7-8,.,TRBJ1-1,CASSFTEENTEAFF
TRBV7-9,.,TRBJ2-5,CASKRKGGTETQYF
TRBV2,TRBD1,TRBJ1-4,CASSYRDRVQEKLFF
TRBV20-1,.,TRBJ2-4,CSATDWQEAKNIQYF